The clone carrying this T cell receptor beta chain was detected a few times. The antigen remains undetermined. CDR3 size: 15 residues. V shed 3 bases and J 3 bases; nucleotides not matched to a gene: 6. Germline CDR1 LNHDA, CDR2 SQIVND (reference sequence). Before the COVID-19 pandemic, during about 2011-2019, CD4+ T cells were taken from unexposed donors. The cells were cultured for around ten days before CD4+ T cells were isolated. Unexposed-donor CD4+ T cells were probed with SARS-CoV-2 S/N and four cold-coronavirus spikes, cells permitting. On days 3 and 7, cultures got half fresh IL-2 medium. The sample is drawn from a study of CD4 T cells in relation to SARS-CoV-2 and coronaviruses. As for the study in general: ViraFEST: approximately 10-day antigen culture of PBMCs, then TCR beta CDR3 sequencing. The study's findings and limits: In around two thirds of donors, memory CD4+ clonotypes crossrecognized SARS-CoV-2 and at least one common cold coronavirus spike.

Sequencing was performed with immunoSEQ multiplex PCR; in TCRdb, only in-frame clones are kept and a portion is missing. This table holds 24,000 or so clones, around 78% found once. The chain employs TRBV19 and TRBJ1-2; TRBD1 aligns across 8 bases. This clonotype was obtained from a human donor in good health. Material: CD4+ T cells from PBMCs, cultured in vitro. This chain's CDR3 is CASSMVYRGDYGYTF. The CDR3 region has the DNA TGTGCCAGTAGTATGGTCTACAGGGGGGACTATGGCTACACCTTC. The full variable domain, rest sourced from reference TRBV19 and TRBJ1-2, is DGGITQSPKYLFRKEGQNVTLSCEQNLNHDAMYWYRQDPGQGLRLIYYSQIVNDFQKGDIAEGYSVSREKKESFPLTVTSAQKNPTAFYLCASSMVYRGDYGYTFGSGTRLTVV.